The rows below give T cell receptor beta chains drawn from one sample of a study of CD8+CD57+ T cells in acquired aplastic anemia. TCRdb itself ran the reads through MiXCR, one entry per CDR3 protein. This repertoire shows hundreds of thousands of distinct CDR3 sequences, around 30% found once; its top ten account for 0.7% to 1%. Material for sequencing was sorted CD4+, CD8+, or CD8+CD57+ T cells (not recorded which) from PBMCs. These receptor sequences come from a human donor with aplastic anemia. CDR3s include the opening cysteine and the closing phenylalanine or tryptophan. D genes are given only for firm matches. Clone sizes are given selectively: once, few, many, or a class where the clone is expanded.

TRBJ1-6 | . | TRBV6-2/TRBV6-3 | . | CASSDARGPNSPLHF | TGTGCCAGCAGCGACGCGCGTGGACCTAATTCACCCCTCCACTTT
TRBJ1-4 | once | TRBV29-1 | . | CSVVSIGGEELFF | TGCAGCGTTGTATCGATCGGGGGTGAAGAACTGTTTTTT
TRBJ1-1 | many | TRBV29-1 | . | CSGGGDTEAFF | TGCAGCGGGGGCGGGGATACTGAAGCTTTCTTT
TRBJ1-2 | . | TRBV6-1 | . | CASSEYSGPLYGYTF | TGTGCCAGCAGTGAATATTCCGGGCCACTCTATGGCTACACCTTC
TRBJ1-4 | . | TRBV5-5 | . | CASSFQGEKLFF | TGTGCCAGCAGCTTTCAGGGGGAAAAACTGTTTTTT
TRBJ2-7 | . | TRBV6-2/TRBV6-3 | . | CASSPAPGRNYEQYF | TGTGCCAGCAGCCCAGCCCCGGGTAGGAACTACGAGCAGTACTTC
TRBJ1-2 | many | TRBV2 | . | CASSAGSLNGYTF | TGTGCCAGCAGTGCAGGATCCCTTAATGGCTACACCTTC
TRBJ1-2 | many | TRBV7-8 | . | CASSSPPYGYTF | TGTGCCAGCAGCTCGCCGCCCTATGGCTACACCTTC
TRBJ1-3 | . | TRBV20-1 | . | CSAPTTGNTIYF | TGCAGTGCCCCGACCACTGGAAACACCATATATTTT
TRBJ2-3 | . | TRBV24-1 | . | CATSPNPGPGGRRRTDTQYF | TGTGCCACCAGTCCGAACCCGGGTCCAGGTGGACGGCGTCGCACAGATACGCAGTATTTT
TRBJ2-7 | . | TRBV11-3 | TRBD2 | CASSLGLAQYEQYF | TGTGCCAGCAGTCTTGGACTAGCTCAGTACGAGCAGTACTTC
TRBJ1-2 | many | TRBV7-2 | TRBD1 | CASSRQGASGYTF | TGTGCCAGCAGCCGTCAGGGGGCTTCTGGCTACACCTTC
TRBJ2-7 | many | TRBV9 | TRBD1 | CASSVGQGIYEQYF | TGTGCCAGCAGCGTGGGACAGGGGATCTACGAGCAGTACTTC
TRBJ2-2 | many | TRBV7-2 | . | CASSYITGELFF | TGTGCCAGCAGCTATATCACCGGGGAGCTGTTTTTT
TRBJ1-6 | many | TRBV20-1 | TRBD1 | CSARAPGQGGSPLHF | TGCAGTGCTAGAGCACCGGGACAGGGAGGGTCACCCCTCCACTTT
TRBJ2-7 | many | TRBV7-3 | . | CASSMTGSSYEQYF | TGTGCCAGCAGCATGACAGGAAGCTCCTACGAGCAGTACTTC
TRBJ2-3 | . | TRBV11-2 | . | CASSLVSLGVGYADTQYF | TGTGCCAGCAGCTTAGTATCGTTGGGAGTAGGTTACGCAGATACGCAGTATTTT
TRBJ2-1 | . | TRBV7-2 | . | CASSLAPGHNNEQFF | TGTGCCAGCAGCTTAGCTCCGGGACACAACAATGAGCAGTTCTTC
TRBJ1-1 | many | TRBV29-1 | TRBD1 | CSGTGTVNTEAFF | TGCAGCGGGACAGGGACGGTGAACACTGAAGCTTTCTTT
TRBJ2-3 | . | TRBV6-1 | . | CASSKSGQGLADTQYF | TGTGCCAGCAGTAAATCAGGGCAGGGGTTGGCAGATACGCAGTATTTT
TRBJ2-3 | many | TRBV20-1 | . | CSAELAETSTDTQYF | TGCAGTGCTGAATTAGCGGAAACTAGCACAGATACGCAGTATTTT
TRBJ2-3 | . | TRBV5-4 | TRBD1 | CASQGASTDTQYF | TGTGCCAGCCAGGGGGCTAGCACAGATACGCAGTATTTT
TRBJ2-7 | . | TRBV9 | . | CASSVVVKDGPYEQYF | TGTGCCAGCAGCGTAGTAGTAAAGGACGGACCCTACGAGCAGTACTTC
TRBJ2-1 | many | TRBV19 | . | CASTSSYNEQFF | TGTGCCAGTACCAGCTCCTACAATGAGCAGTTCTTC
TRBJ1-4 | . | TRBV27 | . | CASSLGGRHEKLFF | TGTGCCAGCAGTTTAGGGGGGCGTCATGAAAAACTGTTTTTT
TRBJ2-7 | many | TRBV19 | . | CASSITSRSYEQYF | TGTGCCAGTAGTATTACTAGCAGATCCTACGAGCAGTACTTC
TRBJ1-1 | many | TRBV10-3 | . | CAIRAGAAMNTEAFF | TGTGCCATCAGGGCAGGGGCGGCCATGAACACTGAAGCTTTCTTT